This TCR beta chain is drawn from a study of T cells in Graves' hyperthyroidism and ophthalmopathy. Overall study: Peripheral blood was secured at the point of initial diagnosis, before any treatment. Study-level results: In simple terms, a model built on 13 V-J features told ophthalmopathy apart from stable hyperthyroidism.

In its sample, this clonotype was seen a few times. Its antigen is unidentified. This CDR3 is 16 amino acids long. The junction had 5 bases not matched to a gene; V was cut back by 2 bases and J by 3 bases. Germline-derived CDR1 and CDR2 are SGDLS and YYNGEE. RNA transcripts yielded amplified TCR beta CDR3 regions. First-round RT-PCR with HTBI primers amplified the TCR CDR3 region. From the multiplex PCR reads, TCRdb called clonotypes with MiXCR, one entry per CDR3 protein. The sample lists hundreds of thousands of distinct CDR3 sequences, 12% to 15% occurring once. Graves' hyperthyroidism is called stable when ophthalmopathy does not progress within 18 months. PBMCs were sourced from roughly 9.3 ml fresh peripheral blood.

This TCR was recovered from a woman under 30 with Graves' hyperthyroidism. The sequenced sample was blood. The chain combines TRBV9 with TRBJ2-5; TRBD1 matches at 12 bases. CDR3 nucleotide sequence: TGTGCCAGCAGCGTGGGGGGACAGGGGGCAGAAGAGACCCAGTACTTC. Its protein product is CASSVGGQGAEETQYF. The entire variable domain, with the rest obtained from reference TRBV9 and TRBJ2-5, is as follows: DSGVTQTPKHLITATGQRVTLRCSPRSGDLSVYWYQQSLDQGLQFLIQYYNGEERAKGNILERFSAQQFPDLHSELNLSSLELGDSALYFCASSVGGQGAEETQYFGPGTRLLVL.